These 25 T cell receptor beta chains share one sample of origin, sequenced in a study of beta chain features in type 1 diabetes. Study-level findings and limits: Shorter TCRB CDR3s, moderately but significantly so, marked every one of the four CD4+ subsets in Type 1 diabetes patients.

These TCRs' antigens remain unknown. TCRB transcripts that were expressed got sequenced, as all of the isolated RNA had been reverse transcribed. Profiling relied on immunoSEQ multiplex PCR, and the TCRdb table lists in-frame clones only, not all of them. This table has 240,000 or so clones, approximately 20% appearing once. Source material: naive CD4+ T cells from blood. These receptors were obtained from a woman aged 40 to 55 with type 1 diabetes.

This clone has more than one count but fewer than ten. This rearrangement joins TRBV13 to TRBJ2-5, with D possibly TRBD1 on 6 matching bases. CDR3 length: 15 residues. Trimming took 2 bases from V and 1 from J, leaving 11 bases between them. The V gene's germline CDR1 is PRHDT and CDR2 FYEKMQ (reference sequence). The CDR3: CASSLRTDIQETQYF. The DNA for the CDR3 is TGTGCCAGCAGCTTAAGGACAGACATCCAAGAGACCCAGTACTTC.

The chain uses TRBV18 and TRBJ1-6, with a weak D call TRBD1 (5 bases). Germline V lookup: CDR1 KGHSH, CDR2 LQKENI. Trimming took 6 bases from V and 9 from J, leaving 21 bases between them. This CDR3 is 16 amino acids long. The CDR3 is CASSPRSRQGTSPLHF. The CDR3 region has the DNA TGTGCCAGCTCCCCCAGGAGTCGGCAGGGAACTTCACCCCTCCACTTT.

This rearrangement joins TRBV9 to TRBJ2-2; TRBD1 aligns across 9 bases. The V segment lost 0 bases and the J segment 5 bases; nucleotides outside the gene matches: 5. The CDR3 has 16 amino acids. CDR1 and CDR2 from the germline V gene are SGDLS and YYNGEE. This CDR3 reads CASSVGGTGPTGELFF. The CDR3 coding sequence is TGTGCCAGCAGCGTAGGAGGGACAGGGCCGACCGGGGAGCTGTTTTTT.

The V call is TRBV9, the J call TRBJ1-3, with D unclear. V was shortened by 4 bases and J by 4 bases, with 9 bases between the two germline ends. CDR3 size: 13 residues. Germline assignment: CDR1 SGDLS and CDR2 YYNGEE. The CDR3 nucleotides read TGTGCCAGCAGCCCCGGGGTCGGAAACACCATATATTTT. It translates to CASSPGVGNTIYF.

This rearrangement joins TRBV30 to TRBJ1-3; the D is unclear. Trimming cost V 3 bases and J 3 bases, with 9 bases left between them. The CDR3 loop spans 13 amino acids. Germline values: CDR1 GTSNPN, CDR2 SVGIG (reference sequence). The CDR3 DNA reads TGTGCCTGGAGGGCAACCTTTGGAAACACCATATATTTT. This codes for CAWRATFGNTIYF.

A word on this clone: One junction end disagrees with the germline gene, perhaps due to a read error. The chain is built from TRBV11-2 and TRBJ2-6; no clear D. Looked up from germline, CDR1 is SGHAT and CDR2 is FQNNGV. The CDR3 is 15 residues long. The CDR3 nucleotides are TGTGCCAGCACCTTAGATCGAGCCGGGGCCAACGTCCTGACTTTC. Translating gives CASTLDRAGANVLTF.

The V gene is TRBV29-1, the J gene TRBJ1-5; 8 bases match TRBD1. Germline values: CDR1 SQVTM, CDR2 ANQGSEA. V gave up 4 bases and J gave up 7 bases; unmatched junction bases: 6. This CDR3 spans 13 amino acids. The CDR3 bases are TGCAGCGTTGTGGACAGGGTAGGCCAGCCCCAGCATTTT. Translated: CSVVDRVGQPQHF.

This clone turned up a few times. V is TRBV2 and J is TRBJ1-2, with D possibly TRBD1 on 6 matching bases. Trimming removed 9 bases from V and 5 bases from J, with 16 bases in between. The germline V gene encodes CDR1 SNHLY and CDR2 FYNNEI. The CDR3 is 13 residues long. The CDR3 DNA follows: TGTGCCAGTCTTGGACAGATCCTTTATGGCTACACCTTC. It translates to CASLGQILYGYTF.

This rearrangement joins TRBV7-2 to TRBJ2-6, with D perhaps TRBD1 (5 bases). V was cut by 2 bases and J by 2 bases, with 7 bases left in between. Per germline, CDR1 SGHTA and CDR2 FQGNSA. The CDR3 covers 15 residues. As DNA, the CDR3 is TGTGCCAGCAGCTTATGGGGCGCTGGGGCCAACGTCCTGACTTTC. Translating it yields CASSLWGAGANVLTF. Full variable domain (rest looked up from reference TRBV7-2 and TRBJ2-6): GAGVSQSPSNKVTEKGKDVELRCDPISGHTALYWYRQSLGQGLEFLIYFQGNSAPDKSGLPSDRFSAERTGGSVSTLTIQRTQQEDSAVYLCASSLWGAGANVLTFGAGSRLTVL.

The CDR3 DNA reads TGTGCCAGCACCTACGACAGAAGCAGAATGAACACTGAAGCTTTCTTT. This encodes CASTYDRSRMNTEAFF. The rearrangement uses TRBV6-6 and TRBJ1-1; possibly TRBD1 for D (5 bases). This CDR3 has 16 amino acids. Trimming shortened V by 7 bases and J by 0 bases, and 18 bases separated the two germline ends. Looked up from germline, CDR1 is MNHNY and CDR2 is SVGAGI (reference sequence).

The chain joins TRBV2 to TRBJ2-1; 12 positions agree with TRBD2. J lost 6 bases, V lost 5 bases, and 5 bases had no gene match. The CDR3 is 15 amino acids. The germline V gene has CDR1 SNHLY and CDR2 FYNNEI. The CDR3 bases are TGTGCCAGCAGTCGGACTAGCGGGGACCCCAATGAGCAGTTCTTC. This translates into CASSRTSGDPNEQFF.

This sequence joins TRBV7-9 and TRBJ2-7, with D perhaps matching TRBD2 (6 bases). Germline CDR1 reads SEHNR; CDR2 reads FQNEAQ (reference sequence). CDR3 length equals 14 residues. The V end lost 1 base, the J end lost 1 base, and 8 bases lay between the germline ends. Here the CDR3 reads CASSLGGTSYEQYF. The CDR3 nucleotides read TGTGCCAGCAGCTTAGGAGGGACTTCCTACGAGCAGTACTTC.

The gene calls are TRBV7-9 and TRBJ1-2, with a tentative D call TRBD1 (5 bases). The CDR3 consists of 13 residues. In germline, CDR1 is SEHNR, CDR2 FQNEAQ (reference sequence). V lost 6 bases, J lost 8 bases, and 16 bases lay in between. The CDR3 reads CASSSTQGLGYTF. The CDR3 DNA is TGTGCCAGCAGTTCCACCCAGGGACTCGGCTACACCTTC.

V and J are TRBV6-1 and TRBJ1-1; TRBD1 matches at 7 bases. The V segment lost 5 bases and the J segment 13 bases; nucleotides outside the gene matches: 10. CDR1 and CDR2 from the germline V gene are MNHNS and SASEGT. The CDR3 runs 12 residues. CDR3 amino acids: CASSFGTVIVFF. The CDR3 bases are TGTGCCAGCAGTTTTGGGACAGTTATTGTTTTCTTT.

CDR3 nucleotides: TGTGCCAGCAGTTTAGCGGGGGTTAACAATGAGCAGTTCTTC. It is translated as CASSLAGVNNEQFF. The V and J genes are TRBV6-5 and TRBJ2-1; 9 positions agree with TRBD2. CDR1 and CDR2 from the germline V gene are MNHEY and SVGAGI. CDR3 size: 14 residues. The V and J ends lost 4 bases and 5 bases, in that order; junction bases with no gene match: 3.

The chain recombines TRBV13 with TRBJ2-7; perhaps TRBD2 as D (6 bases). The CDR3 is 15 residues long. V dropped 4 bases and J dropped 4 bases, with 17 bases sitting between them. Germline CDR1 and CDR2: PRHDT and FYEKMQ (reference sequence). The CDR3 nucleotides are TGTGCCAGCAGCTCCTCCCGGGGGAGCTCGTACGAGCAGTACTTC. Its protein is CASSSSRGSSYEQYF. Complete variable domain (other parts from reference TRBV13 and TRBJ2-7): AAGVIQSPRHLIKEKRETATLKCYPIPRHDTVYWYQQGPGQDPQFLISFYEKMQSDKGSIPDRFSAQQFSDYHSELNMSSLELGDSALYFCASSSSRGSSYEQYFGPGTRLTVT.

This chain uses TRBV18 with TRBJ1-3; tentatively, D is TRBD1 (5 bases). CDR1 KGHSH and CDR2 LQKENI come from the germline V gene. The CDR3 runs 18 residues. The V gene lost 3 bases and the J gene lost 3 bases, with 21 bases spanning the gap. CDR3 sequence (DNA): TGTGCCAGCTCACCCTACGCTGTGGGCAGGGAACTTGGAAACACCATATATTTT. Residues: CASSPYAVGRELGNTIYF.

This clone was counted only a few times. The J gene is TRBJ2-1, the V gene TRBV25-1; perhaps TRBD2 as D (5 bases). From germline, CDR1 is MGHDK and CDR2 SYGVNS. The CDR3 consists of 14 residues. V was pared by 7 bases and J by 1 base, with 11 bases between. The DNA of the CDR3 is TGTGCCAGCATCTCCTCGGGGTCCTACAATGAGCAGTTCTTC. It specifies CASISSGSYNEQFF.

V is TRBV9 and J is TRBJ2-7; the D gene is possibly TRBD1 (6 bases). V was cut by 1 base and J by 2 bases, with 13 bases left in between. The V gene's germline CDR1 is SGDLS and CDR2 YYNGEE. There are 15 residues in the CDR3. The CDR3: CASSVNVQGPYEQYF. CDR3 DNA sequence: TGTGCCAGCAGCGTAAACGTACAGGGCCCCTACGAGCAGTACTTC.

The chain links TRBV5-4 to TRBJ2-1; 10 bases line up with TRBD1. After removal of 2 bases from V and 0 bases from J, the junction contained 8 bases not matched to a gene. Germline values: CDR1 SGHNT, CDR2 YYREEE (reference sequence). This CDR3 comprises 18 residues. The CDR3 DNA is TGTGCCAGCAGCTTCCTAACCGGGACAGGGGCCTCCTACAATGAGCAGTTCTTC. It encodes CASSFLTGTGASYNEQFF.

Only one count was recorded for this clone. This chain connects TRBV7-2 to TRBJ1-5; TRBD1 agrees at 11 bases. This CDR3 comprises 15 residues. The ends lost 1 base at V and 8 bases at J; junction bases unmatched: 4. Germline V CDR1 and CDR2: SGHTA, FQGNSA. CDR3: CASSLEGQGGEPQHF. Written as DNA, the CDR3 is TGTGCCAGCAGCTTAGAGGGACAGGGGGGCGAGCCCCAGCATTTT.

The rearrangement links TRBV28 to TRBJ2-3; D gene unclear. The CDR3 spans 14 residues. Germline V gives CDR1 MDHEN, CDR2 SYDVKM. Trimming pared 5 bases from V and 1 base from J, leaving 10 bases between. The CDR3 is CASSPRWRTDTQYF. CDR3 DNA: TGTGCCAGCAGTCCCAGGTGGCGCACAGATACGCAGTATTTT.

The table lists this clone with a few counts. The chain is built from TRBV5-4 and TRBJ2-7; 10 bases map to TRBD2. There are 15 residues in the CDR3. Per the germline V gene, CDR1 is SGHNT and CDR2 is YYREEE (reference sequence). Trimming removed 4 bases from V and 4 bases from J; junction bases left unmatched: 8. The CDR3 reads CASSLQAGGPYEQYF. CDR3 in DNA: TGTGCCAGCAGCCTCCAAGCGGGAGGGCCGTACGAGCAGTACTTC.

This clone was seen only a few times. In DNA form, the CDR3 reads TGCGCCAGCAGCCCCGCGGGGCAGACCGAAGCTTTCTTT. Amino acid sequence: CASSPAGQTEAFF. The rearrangement links TRBV5-1 to TRBJ1-1; TRBD1 might be the D (5 bases). V gave up 4 bases and J gave up 8 bases, with 15 bases separating them. This CDR3 has 13 residues. Germline V gene sequence: CDR1 SGHRS, CDR2 YFSETQ.

CDR3 sequence (DNA): TGTGCCAGCAGCTTAGCGTACTGGGACAGTAATTCACCCCTCCACTTT. Translated: CASSLAYWDSNSPLHF. The J gene is TRBJ1-6, the V gene TRBV7-2, with 7 bases aligning to TRBD1. Looked up from germline, CDR1 is SGHTA and CDR2 is FQGNSA. The CDR3 totals 16 residues. The V segment lost 0 bases and the J segment 6 bases; nucleotides outside the gene matches: 5.